The 14 T cell receptor beta chains given below trace back to one sample, sequenced in a study of cytomegalovirus exposure and HLA in healthy donors. The assay was immunoSEQ multiplex PCR, and TCRdb's table has in-frame clones only and misses some. Altogether more than 100,000 clones are present, about 90% being singletons, with the ten largest covering less than 1.5%. The specimen was PBMCs. These receptors were taken from a man younger than 40 in good health and CMV-seronegative.

The sample holds a few counts of this clone. The chain recombines TRBV25-1 with TRBJ1-2; 9 nucleotides agree with TRBD1. J gave up 4 bases and V 6 bases, and 3 bases lay outside the gene matches. CDR3 size: 13 residues. CDR1 is MGHDK and CDR2 is SYGVNS in the germline V gene. CDR3: CASSAGQGYGYTF. CDR3 bases: TGTGCCAGCAGCGCGGGACAGGGCTATGGCTACACCTTC.

The V call is TRBV9, the J call TRBJ1-2; TRBD1 agrees at 7 bases. CDR3 size: 14 residues. The germline V gene encodes CDR1 SGDLS and CDR2 YYNGEE. V dropped 1 base and J dropped 4; count of bases not matched to a gene: 4. CDR3 in DNA: TGTGCCAGCAGCGTACAGGGGGAGGCCTATGGCTACACCTTC. It encodes CASSVQGEAYGYTF. The full variable domain, rest sourced from reference TRBV9 and TRBJ1-2, is DSGVTQTPKHLITATGQRVTLRCSPRSGDLSVYWYQQSLDQGLQFLIQYYNGEERAKGNILERFSAQQFPDLHSELNLSSLELGDSALYFCASSVQGEAYGYTFGSGTRLTVV.

V and J are TRBV19 and TRBJ2-7; 13 nucleotides match TRBD2. This CDR3 comprises 16 residues. Germline CDR1 is LNHDA and CDR2 is SQIVND (reference sequence). J gave up 7 bases and V 3 bases, and 9 bases lay outside the gene matches. The CDR3 sequence is CASSIKLAGGPGEQYF. CDR3 sequence (DNA): TGTGCCAGTAGTATTAAACTAGCGGGAGGGCCGGGAGAGCAGTACTTC.

This clone was detected only once. The CDR3 sequence is CASGKTSFEETQYF. The DNA of the CDR3 is TGTGCCAGCGGAAAGACTAGCTTTGAAGAGACCCAGTACTTC. The chain is built from TRBV7-6 and TRBJ2-5; 7 nucleotides align to TRBD2. The V and J ends lost 8 bases and 3 bases, in that order; junction bases with no gene match: 9. The V gene's germline CDR1 is SGHVS and CDR2 FNYEAQ. The CDR3 is 14 residues long.

The chain combines TRBV6-6 with TRBJ2-3, with a tentative D call TRBD2 (5 bases). The CDR3 covers 16 residues. Germline V gene sequence: CDR1 MNHNY, CDR2 SVGAGI (reference sequence). V lost 0 bases and J 2 bases, leaving 12 bases between the germline ends. In DNA form, the CDR3 reads TGTGCCAGCAGTTACTCGGGAGCGGCCAACACAGATACGCAGTATTTT. This sequence encodes CASSYSGAANTDTQYF.

The CDR3 here is CAISDSGQGIGRDTGELFF. CDR3 nucleotide sequence: TGTGCCATCAGTGACTCTGGACAGGGGATTGGGAGGGACACCGGGGAGCTGTTTTTT. The J gene is TRBJ2-2, the V gene TRBV10-3, with 9 bases lining up with TRBD1. The CDR3 loop spans 19 amino acids. Germline CDR1 and CDR2: ENHRY and SYGVKD. Trimming cost V 3 bases and J 3 bases; bases outside gene matches: 14.

V usage is TRBV15 and J usage is TRBJ1-5; tentative D call: TRBD1 (5 bases). V lost 8 bases and J lost 5, with 19 bases in between. Germline CDR1 and CDR2: LNHNV and YYDKDF (reference sequence). This CDR3 has 15 amino acids. DNA of the CDR3: TGTGCCACCGGCGGCGGGACGATCTCCTATCAGCCCCAGCATTTT. It specifies CATGGGTISYQPQHF.

The genes are TRBV2 and TRBJ2-5; a weak D match, TRBD1 (6 bases). This CDR3 is 15 amino acids long. In germline, CDR1 is SNHLY, CDR2 FYNNEI. The germline V and J ends were trimmed by 4 bases and 2 bases, with 14 bases remaining between them. The CDR3 sequence is CASSGTALRQETQYF. The CDR3 DNA reads as TGTGCCAGCAGTGGGACAGCTTTACGGCAAGAGACCCAGTACTTC. The entire variable domain, with the rest obtained from reference TRBV2 and TRBJ2-5, is as follows: EPEVTQTPSHQVTQMGQEVILRCVPISNHLYFYWYRQILGQKVEFLVSFYNNEISEKSEIFDDQFSVERPDGSNFTLKIRSTKLEDSAMYFCASSGTALRQETQYFGPGTRLLVL.

J is TRBJ1-5 and V is TRBV19; no definite D call. V lost 1 base and J lost 2, with 9 bases in between. The CDR3 runs 15 residues. Germline V CDR1 and CDR2: LNHDA, SQIVND (reference sequence). The CDR3 DNA reads TGTGCCAGTAGTATAGCCGGGTACGGCAATCAGCCCCAGCATTTT. Protein sequence: CASSIAGYGNQPQHF.

The V gene is TRBV2, the J gene TRBJ2-4; perhaps TRBD1 as D (5 bases). CDR1 is SNHLY and CDR2 is FYNNEI in the germline V gene. This CDR3 has 14 amino acids. V was clipped by 1 base and J by 6 bases, with 10 bases between them. CDR3 sequence reads: CASSEEGQGNIQYF. CDR3 nucleotides: TGTGCCAGCAGTGAAGAGGGGCAGGGAAACATTCAGTACTTC.

This sequence joins TRBV5-6 and TRBJ1-2; 7 nucleotides agree with TRBD1. There are 16 residues in the CDR3. Germline trimming cut 4 bases from V and 0 bases from J; bases unmatched to any gene: 9. Germline loops: CDR1 SGHDT, CDR2 YYEEEE. CDR3 nucleotides: TGTGCCAGCAGCCCGGGTGGGGACAGCTCTAACTATGGCTACACCTTC. This gives the protein CASSPGGDSSNYGYTF.

The V gene is TRBV5-4, the J gene TRBJ2-5, with 10 bases matching TRBD2. This CDR3 has 15 amino acids. V lost 3 bases and J lost 4; bases outside the gene matches: 6. In germline, CDR1 is SGHNT, CDR2 YYREEE (reference sequence). CDR3 in amino acids: CASSSGLAETETQYF. CDR3 coding DNA: TGTGCCAGCAGCTCCGGACTAGCGGAGACAGAGACCCAGTACTTC.

This clone was detected only once. The chain recombines TRBV9 with TRBJ2-1; D not certain. V lost 0 bases and J lost 6, with 19 bases in between. The CDR3 runs 17 residues. Germline CDR1 reads SGDLS; CDR2 reads YYNGEE. The CDR3 loop is CASSVGGSVPLLNEQFF. The CDR3 region has the DNA TGTGCCAGCAGCGTAGGAGGCTCGGTACCCCTCCTCAATGAGCAGTTCTTC.

The chain employs TRBV29-1 and TRBJ1-1; D call uncertain. The germline CDR1 and CDR2 sequences are SQVTM and ANQGSEA. The CDR3 has 12 residues. Trimming stripped 3 bases from V and 3 bases from J, with 8 bases between. Written as DNA, the CDR3 is TGCAGCGTTGATAGCGGGGACACTGAAGCTTTCTTT. Translated, it gives CSVDSGDTEAFF.